Following are 31 T cell receptor beta chains from one sample sequenced in a study of CD8+ T cells in alopecia areata. The treatment: oral pan-JAK inhibitor, 5-10 mg twice daily. RNA was extracted and reverse transcribed into cDNA as the sequencing template. Measured with immunoSEQ multiplex PCR; TCRdb has only the in-frame clones, and not every one. Of about 200,000 clones in the sample, 50% to 60% were seen once. Source: CD4+ T cells sorted from blood, taken at week 4, from a patient treated with tofacitinib. These receptors were taken from a human donor with alopecia areata.

The CDR3 here is CAWSVGGRSSTDTQYF. CDR3 in DNA: TGTGCCTGGAGTGTCGGGGGAAGATCTAGCACAGATACGCAGTATTTT. The chain employs TRBV30 and TRBJ2-3, with TRBD2 as a possible D gene (6 bases). V was trimmed by 0 bases and J by 0 bases, leaving 13 bases between them. The V gene's germline CDR1 is GTSNPN and CDR2 SVGIG (reference sequence). This CDR3 is built from 16 residues.

The chain links TRBV5-4 to TRBJ2-3, with D possibly called TRBD1 or TRBD2 (6 bases each). Germline V lookup: CDR1 SGHNT, CDR2 YYREEE (reference sequence). V was shortened by 7 bases and J by 6 bases, with 24 bases between the two germline ends. This CDR3 is 16 amino acids long. CDR3 DNA: TGTGCCAGCTCGAAAGGTGGGGGCGGGGCAGCCGATACGCAGTATTTT. This translates into CASSKGGGGAADTQYF.

This chain joins TRBV14 and TRBJ1-1; D unclear. V was clipped by 4 bases and J by 1 base, with 10 bases between them. The CDR3 is made up of 14 amino acids. Germline-derived CDR1 and CDR2 are SGHDN and FVKESK. The CDR3 region has the DNA TGTGCCAGCAGCCCGGGGTTGCGGAACACTGAAGCTTTCTTT. Translating gives CASSPGLRNTEAFF.

Worth noting for this clone: This same CDR3 is encoded by further DNA sequences in the sample. The chain joins TRBV30 to TRBJ1-2; D gene unclear. The CDR3 has 10 amino acids. Trimming removed 5 bases at V and 4 bases at J, with 5 bases between. Germline V lookup: CDR1 GTSNPN, CDR2 SVGIG (reference sequence). CDR3 protein: CAWGSYGYTF. In DNA form, the CDR3 reads TGTGCCTGGGGGAGCTATGGCTACACCTTC.

This rearrangement joins TRBV29-1 to TRBJ1-1, with D perhaps matching TRBD1 (5 bases). This CDR3 has 12 amino acids. V lost 8 bases and J 3 bases, leaving 13 bases between the germline ends. Per germline, CDR1 SQVTM and CDR2 ANQGSEA. The CDR3 coding sequence is TGCAGCCATTCGCGGGGGGACACTGAAGCTTTCTTT. Its protein is CSHSRGDTEAFF.

The chain uses TRBV25-1 and TRBJ1-6; possibly TRBD1 for D (6 bases). Germline V gene sequence: CDR1 MGHDK, CDR2 SYGVNS. This CDR3 comprises 15 residues. Trimming shortened V by 5 bases and J by 6 bases, and 14 bases separated the two germline ends. CDR3 sequence: CASSYGGQLNSPLHF. The CDR3, as DNA: TGTGCCAGCAGTTACGGTGGACAGCTTAATTCACCCCTCCACTTT.

This clone was seen more than once but under ten times. This sequence joins TRBV6-6 and TRBJ1-1; D is unresolved. In germline, CDR1 is MNHNY, CDR2 SVGAGI (reference sequence). Trimming removed 2 bases from V and 5 bases from J, with 9 bases in between. CDR3 size: 13 residues. Here the CDR3 DNA reads TGTGCCAGCAGTTACGGGTCCTTGACTGAAGCTTTCTTT. Its protein product is CASSYGSLTEAFF.

The chain has TRBV14 and TRBJ2-5; 12 nucleotides match TRBD1. The germline CDR1 and CDR2 sequences are SGHDN and FVKESK. Trimming at V came to 6 bases and at J to 5 bases, leaving 7 bases not matched to a gene. CDR3 size: 15 residues. CDR3 bases: TGTGCCAGCAGAGCCGGGACAGGGGGCTTGGAGACCCAGTACTTC. This gives the protein CASRAGTGGLETQYF.

This clone was seen only a few times. This chain links TRBV10-3 with TRBJ2-7; 7 nucleotides line up with TRBD1. CDR3 length: 17 residues. The trim removed 10 bases at V and 1 base at J, leaving 19 bases unmatched. Germline CDR1 ENHRY, CDR2 SYGVKD. The CDR3, as DNA: TGTGCCACCTCAGAAAAAAGAGGAACAGGGGCATCCTACGAGCAGTACTTC. Encoded protein: CATSEKRGTGASYEQYF.

This clone occurred once. V gene TRBV5-1 combines with J gene TRBJ2-3; TRBD1 aligns across 7 bases. Per the germline V gene, CDR1 is SGHRS and CDR2 is YFSETQ. V was clipped by 0 bases and J by 5 bases; unmatched bases: 6. The CDR3 spans 15 residues. The CDR3 nucleotides are TGCGCCAGCAGCTTGGCCCTACAGGGGATAGATACGCAGTATTTT. Residues: CASSLALQGIDTQYF.

The chain couples TRBV29-1 to TRBJ2-7; 7 nucleotides agree with TRBD1. With V trimmed by 1 base and J by 3 bases, 3 bases remained unmatched. The germline CDR1 and CDR2 sequences are SQVTM and ANQGSEA. This CDR3 is 13 amino acids long. The CDR3 loop reads CSVEVTGDYEQYF. The CDR3 DNA follows: TGCAGCGTTGAAGTCACAGGGGACTACGAGCAGTACTTC.

This chain joins TRBV25-1 and TRBJ2-3; the D is unclear. CDR1 MGHDK and CDR2 SYGVNS come from the germline V gene. This CDR3 comprises 12 residues. V was clipped by 2 bases and J by 7 bases, with 7 bases between them. The CDR3 DNA reads TGTGCCAGCAGTGAAATCGGACATACGCAGTATTTT. Translating gives CASSEIGHTQYF.

The chain carries TRBV5-4 and TRBJ2-1; 8 bases align to TRBD1. The J segment lost 5 bases and the V segment lost 6 bases, leaving 13 bases of the junction unmatched. Germline V lookup: CDR1 SGHNT, CDR2 YYREEE (reference sequence). This CDR3 is built from 16 residues. CDR3 sequence (DNA): TGTGCCAGCACCCTGGCTTGGCAGGGGGCAAACAATGAGCAGTTCTTC. Its protein product is CASTLAWQGANNEQFF.

The gene calls are TRBV30 and TRBJ2-7, with D perhaps matching TRBD2 (7 bases). The CDR3 runs to 13 residues. Looked up from germline, CDR1 is GTSNPN and CDR2 is SVGIG (reference sequence). The V gene lost 1 base and the J gene lost 6 bases, with 13 bases spanning the gap. The CDR3 DNA reads as TGTGCCTGGAGTGAGGGGGGGGATGGCGAGCAGTACTTC. It is translated as CAWSEGGDGEQYF.

This chain uses TRBV29-1 with TRBJ2-3, with D perhaps TRBD1 or TRBD2 (5 bases each). The CDR3 is 14 residues long. Trimming took off 8 bases at V and 2 bases at J, with 17 bases between the two ends. Germline assignment: CDR1 SQVTM and CDR2 ANQGSEA. The CDR3 loop reads CSFRVGVDTDTQYF. In DNA, the CDR3 is TGCAGCTTCAGGGTGGGGGTGGACACAGATACGCAGTATTTT.

The chain couples TRBV29-1 to TRBJ1-1; 9 positions match TRBD1. The CDR3 has 14 amino acids. The germline V gene encodes CDR1 SQVTM and CDR2 ANQGSEA. The ends lost 4 bases at V and 3 bases at J; junction bases unmatched: 6. The CDR3 sequence is CSVGYRGRDTEAFF. The CDR3 DNA follows: TGCAGCGTTGGCTACAGGGGGCGAGACACTGAAGCTTTCTTT. Drawing the rest from reference TRBV29-1 and TRBJ1-1, the complete variable domain is SAVISQKPSRDICQRGTSLTIQCQVDSQVTMMFWYRQQPGQSLTLIATANQGSEATYESGFVIDKFPISRPNLTFSTLTVSNMSPEDSSIYLCSVGYRGRDTEAFFGQGTRLTVV.

The chain has TRBV29-1 and TRBJ2-7; tentative D call: TRBD2 (5 bases). The CDR3 has 11 amino acids. V was pared by 4 bases and J by 1 base, with 5 bases between. Germline loops: CDR1 SQVTM, CDR2 ANQGSEA. The CDR3 nucleotides are TGCAGCGTTGGGACTTCCTACGAGCAGTACTTC. Translation gives CSVGTSYEQYF.

The V call is TRBV30, the J call TRBJ2-7; D is possibly TRBD1 (7 bases). The CDR3 loop spans 13 amino acids. Germline CDR1 and CDR2: GTSNPN and SVGIG (reference sequence). Trimming pared 5 bases from V and 5 bases from J, leaving 16 bases between. CDR3 bases: TGTGCCTGGGACCGGAGGGGGCGGAACGAGCAGTACTTC. This sequence encodes CAWDRRGRNEQYF.

The V call is TRBV4-1, the J call TRBJ1-6; no clear D. CDR1 and CDR2 (germline): MGHRA, YSYEKL. V was clipped by 4 bases and J by 6 bases, with 16 bases between them. The CDR3 is 16 residues long. CDR3 amino acids: CASSLGILGSNSPLHF. CDR3 coding DNA: TGCGCCAGCAGCCTTGGCATCTTGGGTAGTAATTCACCCCTCCACTTT.

CDR3 DNA: TGTGCCAGCAGCTTACTCGGGGGGCCTTTCTATGGCTACACCTTC. Its translation is CASSLLGGPFYGYTF. This rearrangement joins TRBV5-4 to TRBJ1-2; a weak D match, TRBD1 (6 bases). The CDR3 has 15 residues. The V end was cut by 2 bases, the J end by 4 bases, with 15 bases between. Germline V gene lookup returns CDR1 SGHNT and CDR2 YYREEE (reference sequence).

Points on this clone: The same CDR3 is also encoded by other DNA sequences in this sample. This chain connects TRBV29-1 to TRBJ2-5, with D tentatively TRBD2 (5 bases). V was trimmed by 4 bases and J by 5 bases, leaving 5 bases between them. CDR3 length equals 10 residues. Germline V gene sequence: CDR1 SQVTM, CDR2 ANQGSEA. The DNA of the CDR3 is TGCAGCGTTGCGGGGGAGACCCAGTACTTC. This encodes CSVAGETQYF. Full variable domain (remainder filled in from reference TRBV29-1 and TRBJ2-5): SAVISQKPSRDICQRGTSLTIQCQVDSQVTMMFWYRQQPGQSLTLIATANQGSEATYESGFVIDKFPISRPNLTFSTLTVSNMSPEDSSIYLCSVAGETQYFGPGTRLLVL.

The rearrangement links TRBV30 to TRBJ2-1, with D possibly matching TRBD1 (5 bases). The CDR3 runs to 13 residues. In germline, CDR1 is GTSNPN, CDR2 SVGIG (reference sequence). The germline V and J ends were trimmed by 0 bases and 9 bases, with 12 bases remaining between them. The CDR3 reads CAWSVSRAGEQFF. The CDR3, as DNA: TGTGCCTGGAGTGTATCCAGGGCAGGTGAGCAGTTCTTC.

Comments on this clone: Other DNA sequences in this sample translate to the same CDR3. V and J are TRBV4-1 and TRBJ1-2; no definite D call. The germline V and J ends were trimmed by 3 bases and 2 bases, with 7 bases remaining between them. The CDR3 spans 13 residues. CDR1 is MGHRA, CDR2 YSYEKL, per germline. CDR3 coding DNA: TGCGCCAGCAGCCAGGCGGGGAACTATGGCTACACCTTC. It translates to CASSQAGNYGYTF.

This clone has only a few counts. The genes are TRBV5-6 and TRBJ2-2; D may be TRBD2 (5 bases). Germline loops: CDR1 SGHDT, CDR2 YYEEEE. The CDR3 runs to 16 residues. Trimming shortened V by 4 bases and J by 3 bases, and 16 bases separated the two germline ends. The CDR3 coding sequence is TGTGCCAGCAGCAGCGGACCGTTTACGGACACCGGGGAGCTGTTTTTT. Translation: CASSSGPFTDTGELFF.

This clone was observed a handful of times. The gene calls are TRBV29-1 and TRBJ1-2; weak D call: TRBD1 (5 bases). V was clipped by 0 bases and J by 4 bases, with 6 bases between them. Germline CDR1 and CDR2: SQVTM and ANQGSEA. CDR3 length equals 12 residues. The CDR3 DNA reads TGCAGCGTTGAAGACAGGGTCTATGGCTACACCTTC. As protein: CSVEDRVYGYTF.

V is TRBV4-1 and J is TRBJ2-5; 8 bases are shared with TRBD1. This CDR3 contains 13 residues. Trimming at V came to 2 bases and at J to 5 bases, leaving 1 base not matched to a gene. The germline V gene encodes CDR1 MGHRA and CDR2 YSYEKL. CDR3 sequence reads: CASSQWTGETQYF. CDR3 nucleotide sequence: TGCGCCAGCAGCCAATGGACAGGGGAGACCCAGTACTTC.

This clone showed up just a few times. The gene calls are TRBV15 and TRBJ2-7; the D gene is possibly TRBD1 (5 bases). Germline assignment: CDR1 LNHNV and CDR2 YYDKDF (reference sequence). V was shortened by 11 bases and J by 0 bases, with 14 bases between the two germline ends. The CDR3 length is 13 residues. CDR3 DNA sequence: TGTGCCGCCGGACAAGGCTACTCCTACGAGCAGTACTTC. This gives the protein CAAGQGYSYEQYF. Full variable domain (missing parts from reference TRBV15 and TRBJ2-7): DAMVIQNPRYQVTQFGKPVTLSCSQTLNHNVMYWYQQKSSQAPKLLFHYYDKDFNNEADTPDNFQSRRPNTSFCFLDIRSPGLGDTAMYLCAAGQGYSYEQYFGPGTRLTVT.

The V and J genes are TRBV2 and TRBJ2-3; 14 bases are a match to TRBD2. Trimming at V came to 7 bases and at J to 4 bases, leaving 7 bases not matched to a gene. The CDR3 covers 16 residues. Germline V lookup: CDR1 SNHLY, CDR2 FYNNEI. The CDR3 is CASTFGLAGGADTQYF. Here the CDR3 DNA reads TGTGCCAGCACCTTCGGACTAGCGGGGGGCGCAGATACGCAGTATTTT. Looking up the rest from reference TRBV2 and TRBJ2-3 gives the full variable domain: EPEVTQTPSHQVTQMGQEVILRCVPISNHLYFYWYRQILGQKVEFLVSFYNNEISEKSEIFDDQFSVERPDGSNFTLKIRSTKLEDSAMYFCASTFGLAGGADTQYFGPGTRLTVL.

This clone was found a few times. The chain uses TRBV19 and TRBJ1-5; D gene unclear. The germline V gene encodes CDR1 LNHDA and CDR2 SQIVND (reference sequence). Trimming left V 6 bases short and J 7 bases short, with 13 bases between. The CDR3 length is 13 residues. CDR3 in DNA: TGTGCCAGTAGCTACCGTGGAGGCCAGCCCCAGCATTTT. Translated: CASSYRGGQPQHF.

This chain connects TRBV30 to TRBJ1-5; 7 bases align to TRBD1. V gave up 5 bases and J gave up 3 bases; unmatched junction bases: 1. This CDR3 contains 12 residues. The germline V gene has CDR1 GTSNPN and CDR2 SVGIG (reference sequence). The CDR3 sequence: CAWDRANQPQHF. Written as DNA, the CDR3 is TGTGCCTGGGACAGGGCCAATCAGCCCCAGCATTTT.

The rearrangement links TRBV27 to TRBJ1-1; D is unresolved. The CDR3 is 12 residues long. Germline CDR1 and CDR2: MNHEY and SMNVEV (reference sequence). V was cut by 7 bases and J by 4 bases, with 10 bases left in between. CDR3 residues: CASMMWGTEAFF. CDR3 sequence (DNA): TGTGCCAGCATGATGTGGGGCACTGAAGCTTTCTTT.